A selection of T cell receptor beta chains follows, all from one sample in a study of T cells in Graves' hyperthyroidism and ophthalmopathy. TCRdb re-called the multiplex PCR reads with MiXCR, one entry per CDR3 protein. The repertoire has some 320,000 distinct CDR3 sequences, roughly an eighth of them found once; the top ten carry about a third. Material: blood. These receptors all stem from a woman between 40 and 50 years old with Graves' ophthalmopathy. The CDR3 runs from the conserved cysteine through the conserved F or W. The D gene is left open where the match is weak. Clone size, where shown, is once, few, many, or a class for clones that have expanded.

D gene: -; clone size: -; V gene: TRBV19; J gene: TRBJ1-2; CDR3 protein: CASSAAAGQSGDGYTF; CDR3 DNA: TGTGCCAGTAGTGCCGCGGCCGGCCAATCCGGGGATGGCTACACCTTC
D gene: -; clone size: many; V gene: TRBV7-9; J gene: TRBJ2-1; CDR3 protein: CASSPRGSVFDEQFF; CDR3 DNA: TGTGCCAGCAGTCCTCGGGGGTCCGTTTTTGATGAGCAGTTCTTC
D gene: -; clone size: many; V gene: TRBV5-6; J gene: TRBJ1-1; CDR3 protein: CASSLTVGHGVNTEAFF; CDR3 DNA: TGTGCCAGCAGCTTGACGGTAGGACACGGAGTGAACACTGAAGCTTTCTTT
D gene: TRBD2; clone size: few; V gene: TRBV20-1; J gene: TRBJ2-4; CDR3 protein: CSARPGTSSPSKNIQYF; CDR3 DNA: TGCAGTGCTAGACCAGGGACTAGCAGCCCTTCCAAAAACATTCAGTACTTC
D gene: -; clone size: few; V gene: TRBV30; J gene: TRBJ2-3; CDR3 protein: CAWSILARSPDTQYF; CDR3 DNA: TGTGCCTGGAGCATCTTAGCGCGAAGCCCAGATACGCAGTATTTT
D gene: -; clone size: -; V gene: TRBV5-1; J gene: TRBJ1-2; CDR3 protein: CASSLAPVYGYTF; CDR3 DNA: TGCGCCAGCAGCTTGGCCCCCGTTTATGGCTACACCTTC
D gene: -; clone size: many; V gene: TRBV2; J gene: TRBJ1-1; CDR3 protein: CASRRTVNTEAFF; CDR3 DNA: TGTGCCAGCAGGAGGACGGTGAACACTGAAGCTTTCTTT
D gene: -; clone size: many; V gene: TRBV20-1; J gene: TRBJ2-3; CDR3 protein: CSARDHTQYF; CDR3 DNA: TGCAGTGCTAGGGACCATACGCAGTATTTT
D gene: -; clone size: many; V gene: TRBV13; J gene: TRBJ2-3; CDR3 protein: CASSSTEEGANTDTQYF; CDR3 DNA: TGTGCCAGCAGCTCAACCGAGGAGGGGGCAAACACAGATACGCAGTATTTT
D gene: -; clone size: -; V gene: TRBV6-2/TRBV6-3; J gene: TRBJ1-2; CDR3 protein: CASSYRETGYGYTF; CDR3 DNA: TGTGCCAGCAGTTACAGGGAGACGGGCTATGGCTACACCTTC
D gene: -; clone size: -; V gene: TRBV27; J gene: TRBJ1-3; CDR3 protein: CASSLSIGDGSGNTIYF; CDR3 DNA: TGTGCCAGCAGTTTATCGATAGGTGACGGTTCTGGAAACACCATATATTTT
D gene: TRBD2; clone size: many; V gene: TRBV11-2; J gene: TRBJ2-3; CDR3 protein: CASSFRQRGLTDTQYF; CDR3 DNA: TGTGCCAGCAGCTTTCGCCAGCGGGGCCTCACAGATACGCAGTATTTT
D gene: TRBD2; clone size: -; V gene: TRBV7-2; J gene: TRBJ2-1; CDR3 protein: CASSPLGVSGRPYNEQFF; CDR3 DNA: TGTGCCAGCAGCCCCCTTGGTGTCAGCGGGAGGCCTTACAATGAGCAGTTCTTC
D gene: -; clone size: few; V gene: TRBV20-1; J gene: TRBJ1-1; CDR3 protein: CSGGRRNTEAFF; CDR3 DNA: TGCAGTGGTGGACGCAGAAACACTGAAGCTTTCTTT
D gene: TRBD2; clone size: many; V gene: TRBV20-1; J gene: TRBJ2-3; CDR3 protein: CSASTSGITDTQYF; CDR3 DNA: TGCAGTGCTAGTACTAGCGGAATCACAGATACGCAGTATTTT
D gene: TRBD2; clone size: many; V gene: TRBV20-1; J gene: TRBJ2-3; CDR3 protein: CSAGAGARTDTQYF; CDR3 DNA: TGCAGTGCTGGAGCGGGGGCCCGCACAGATACGCAGTATTTT
D gene: TRBD1; clone size: many; V gene: TRBV7-2; J gene: TRBJ1-5; CDR3 protein: CASLPSGRGRDYGNQPQHF; CDR3 DNA: TGTGCCAGCCTCCCCTCGGGCAGGGGGCGCGATTATGGCAATCAGCCCCAGCATTTT
D gene: TRBD1; clone size: many; V gene: TRBV6-1; J gene: TRBJ1-5; CDR3 protein: CASSEAGQGNQPQHF; CDR3 DNA: TGTGCCAGCAGTGAAGCGGGACAGGGCAATCAGCCCCAGCATTTT
D gene: -; clone size: many; V gene: TRBV11-2; J gene: TRBJ2-1; CDR3 protein: CASSSSPASVNEQFF; CDR3 DNA: TGTGCCAGCAGCTCAAGTCCAGCTTCGGTCAATGAGCAGTTCTTC
D gene: -; clone size: few; V gene: TRBV27; J gene: TRBJ1-2; CDR3 protein: CASSSVARKYGYTF; CDR3 DNA: TGTGCCAGCAGTTCGGTAGCGCGTAAATATGGCTACACCTTC
D gene: -; clone size: -; V gene: TRBV5-1; J gene: TRBJ2-7; CDR3 protein: CASSPTVLSVEGYEQYF; CDR3 DNA: TGCGCCAGCAGCCCGACGGTCCTAAGCGTTGAGGGCTACGAGCAGTACTTC
D gene: -; clone size: many; V gene: TRBV28; J gene: TRBJ2-1; CDR3 protein: CASSLGGYSYNEQFF; CDR3 DNA: TGTGCCAGCAGTCTTGGAGGATACTCCTACAATGAGCAGTTCTTC
D gene: TRBD1; clone size: -; V gene: TRBV6-5; J gene: TRBJ1-6; CDR3 protein: CASSYGDRETLHF; CDR3 DNA: TGTGCCAGCAGTTACGGGGACAGGGAAACCCTCCACTTT
D gene: -; clone size: many; V gene: TRBV27; J gene: TRBJ2-7; CDR3 protein: CASSPQRDGLSYEQYF; CDR3 DNA: TGTGCCAGCAGTCCCCAACGGGACGGACTATCCTACGAGCAGTACTTC
D gene: TRBD1; clone size: many; V gene: TRBV19; J gene: TRBJ1-5; CDR3 protein: CASSGYGTGDSNQPQHF; CDR3 DNA: TGTGCCAGTAGCGGATACGGGACAGGGGATAGCAATCAGCCCCAGCATTTT
D gene: -; clone size: many; V gene: TRBV20-1; J gene: TRBJ1-1; CDR3 protein: CSDQRGGMNTEAFF; CDR3 DNA: TGCAGTGATCAGAGGGGCGGGATGAACACTGAAGCTTTCTTT
D gene: TRBD1; clone size: many; V gene: TRBV28; J gene: TRBJ1-5; CDR3 protein: CAIQGPNLNQPQHF; CDR3 DNA: TGTGCAATACAGGGGCCCAACCTAAATCAGCCCCAGCATTTT
D gene: TRBD2; clone size: -; V gene: TRBV27; J gene: TRBJ2-7; CDR3 protein: CASRGGGYEQYF; CDR3 DNA: TGTGCCAGCAGAGGCGGGGGCTACGAGCAGTACTTC
D gene: TRBD1; clone size: many; V gene: TRBV29-1; J gene: TRBJ2-5; CDR3 protein: CSVDRGTGRETQYF; CDR3 DNA: TGCAGCGTTGATCGGGGGACAGGGCGAGAGACCCAGTACTTC
D gene: TRBD1; clone size: many; V gene: TRBV2; J gene: TRBJ1-4; CDR3 protein: CASSRDRGDEKLFF; CDR3 DNA: TGTGCCAGCAGTAGAGACAGGGGGGACGAAAAACTGTTTTTT
D gene: TRBD2; clone size: many; V gene: TRBV28; J gene: TRBJ2-7; CDR3 protein: CASSPWAGADEQYF; CDR3 DNA: TGTGCCAGCAGTCCCTGGGCGGGAGCGGACGAGCAGTACTTC
D gene: TRBD1; clone size: many; V gene: TRBV30; J gene: TRBJ2-1; CDR3 protein: CARRGQGAYNEQFF; CDR3 DNA: TGTGCCCGCCGTGGACAGGGGGCCTACAATGAGCAGTTCTTC
D gene: -; clone size: many; V gene: TRBV12-3/TRBV12-4; J gene: TRBJ1-2; CDR3 protein: CAIGDNYGYTF; CDR3 DNA: TGTGCCATCGGGGATAACTATGGCTACACCTTC
D gene: -; clone size: many; V gene: TRBV7-9; J gene: TRBJ1-6; CDR3 protein: CASSNEGRANSPLHF; CDR3 DNA: TGTGCCAGCAGCAACGAGGGGAGGGCTAATTCACCCCTCCACTTT
D gene: -; clone size: -; V gene: TRBV5-1; J gene: TRBJ1-3; CDR3 protein: CASSQGSGNTIYF; CDR3 DNA: TGCGCCAGCAGTCAGGGCTCTGGAAACACCATATATTTT
D gene: -; clone size: many; V gene: TRBV11-2; J gene: TRBJ1-1; CDR3 protein: CASSLVWGREAFF; CDR3 DNA: TGTGCCAGCAGCTTAGTGTGGGGCCGTGAAGCTTTCTTT
D gene: -; clone size: few; V gene: TRBV12-5; J gene: TRBJ1-4; CDR3 protein: CASEGANEKLFF; CDR3 DNA: TGTGCTTCCGAAGGGGCTAATGAAAAACTGTTTTTT
D gene: -; clone size: -; V gene: TRBV5-1; J gene: TRBJ1-4; CDR3 protein: CASSLVGRQEKLFF; CDR3 DNA: TGCGCCAGCAGCTTGGTAGGCAGACAGGAAAAACTGTTTTTT
D gene: -; clone size: many; V gene: TRBV6-1; J gene: TRBJ1-2; CDR3 protein: CASSPLGIGGYTF; CDR3 DNA: TGTGCCAGCAGCCCGTTGGGAATAGGTGGCTACACCTTC
D gene: TRBD2; clone size: few; V gene: TRBV6-1; J gene: TRBJ2-7; CDR3 protein: CASSVGGSFYEQYF; CDR3 DNA: TGTGCCAGCAGCGTTGGCGGGAGTTTCTACGAGCAGTACTTC
D gene: -; clone size: many; V gene: TRBV6-1; J gene: TRBJ1-5; CDR3 protein: CASSEELRVYSNQPQHF; CDR3 DNA: TGTGCCAGCAGTGAGGAACTCCGGGTCTATAGCAATCAGCCCCAGCATTTT
D gene: -; clone size: few; V gene: TRBV20-1; J gene: TRBJ2-5; CDR3 protein: CSAAPPGAVRETQYF; CDR3 DNA: TGCAGTGCAGCGCCCCCTGGGGCAGTCAGAGAGACCCAGTACTTC
D gene: -; clone size: -; V gene: TRBV7-8; J gene: TRBJ1-5; CDR3 protein: CASSLGGWGQPQHF; CDR3 DNA: TGTGCCAGCAGCTTAGGGGGTTGGGGTCAGCCCCAGCATTTT
D gene: TRBD2; clone size: -; V gene: TRBV7-9; J gene: TRBJ2-5; CDR3 protein: CASSLVGLLAESETQYF; CDR3 DNA: TGTGCCAGCAGCTTAGTTGGGCTACTAGCGGAGTCTGAGACCCAGTACTTC
D gene: -; clone size: many; V gene: TRBV6-5; J gene: TRBJ1-5; CDR3 protein: CASSYTPDQPQHF; CDR3 DNA: TGTGCCAGCAGTTACACCCCAGATCAGCCCCAGCATTTT
D gene: TRBD1; clone size: many; V gene: TRBV12-3/TRBV12-4; J gene: TRBJ1-1; CDR3 protein: CASSLTILGTGGRGTEAFF; CDR3 DNA: TGTGCCAGCAGTTTAACAATTTTAGGGACAGGGGGCAGGGGCACTGAAGCTTTCTTT
D gene: TRBD1; clone size: many; V gene: TRBV10-3; J gene: TRBJ2-3; CDR3 protein: CAIKGAGSEIDTQYF; CDR3 DNA: TGTGCCATCAAGGGGGCAGGGTCCGAGATCGATACGCAGTATTTT
D gene: TRBD2; clone size: few; V gene: TRBV19; J gene: TRBJ2-1; CDR3 protein: CASSMGRGGLYNEQFF; CDR3 DNA: TGTGCCAGTAGTATGGGGCGGGGGGGCCTCTACAATGAGCAGTTCTTC
D gene: -; clone size: many; V gene: TRBV20-1; J gene: TRBJ2-7; CDR3 protein: CSARQISEQYF; CDR3 DNA: TGCAGTGCTAGACAAATTAGCGAGCAGTACTTC